This T cell receptor beta chain was captured in a study of T cell changes during pregnancy in multiple sclerosis. The protocol was immunoSEQ multiplex PCR, while the TCRdb copy is restricted to in-frame clones and leaves out a portion. The sample has about 73,000 clones, around 92% seen once. The ends were cut back, 5 bases at V and 3 bases at J, with 13 bases in the middle. Germline loops: CDR1 KGHSH, CDR2 LQKENI. The CDR3 loop spans 15 amino acids. V and J are TRBV18 and TRBJ2-2; possibly TRBD1 for D (5 bases). The sequenced sample was peripheral blood, obtained in the third trimester of pregnancy. The source of this sequence is a female donor in good health, enrolled as a control in a pregnancy study. The CDR3 DNA is TGTGCCAGCTCAACAACGGACACTCACACCGGGGAGCTGTTTTTT. It encodes CASSTTDTHTGELFF.